A selection of T cell receptor beta chains follows, all from one sample in a study of early T cells in non-severe SARS-CoV-2 infection. From the 5' RACE reads, TCRdb called clonotypes with MiXCR, one entry per CDR3 protein. The table has 85,000 to 100,000 distinct CDR3 sequences, more than 9.5% seen once. Sequenced sample: whole blood. The receptors derive from an adult who was a healthcare worker with PCR-confirmed SARS-CoV-2 infection or an uninfected control (not recorded which). Each CDR3 is given with its conserved first and last residue. The D gene is left open where the match is weak. Not every row has a clone size; where given, it reads once, few, many or a size class.

cdr3_nt: TGTGCCACCAGCGGGGTCTTGGGCGAATCCTCCTACGAGCAGTACTTC; cdr3_aa: CATSGVLGESSYEQYF; j_call: TRBJ2-7; clone_size: few; d_call: .; v_call: TRBV15
cdr3_nt: TGTGCCAGCAGTTTAGCGGGACTTACTACATACGAGCAGTACTTC; cdr3_aa: CASSLAGLTTYEQYF; j_call: TRBJ2-7; clone_size: few; d_call: .; v_call: TRBV27
cdr3_nt: TGTGCCAGCAGCTCAACAGGGGTTTGGACTGAAGCTTTCTTT; cdr3_aa: CASSSTGVWTEAFF; j_call: TRBJ1-1; clone_size: .; d_call: TRBD1; v_call: TRBV12-3/TRBV12-4
cdr3_nt: TGCAGCGTTGGACACCTCACCAACACCGGGGAGCTGTTTTTT; cdr3_aa: CSVGHLTNTGELFF; j_call: TRBJ2-2; clone_size: few; d_call: .; v_call: TRBV29-1
cdr3_nt: TGTGCCAGCAGCCGGACAGGTCGACGCGGTGACTATGGCTACACCTTC; cdr3_aa: CASSRTGRRGDYGYTF; j_call: TRBJ1-2; clone_size: .; d_call: TRBD1; v_call: TRBV6-2/TRBV6-3
cdr3_nt: TGTGCCAGCAGCTTGGTAAATGGGCGGGGGGGCACAGATACGCAGTATTTT; cdr3_aa: CASSLVNGRGGTDTQYF; j_call: TRBJ2-3; clone_size: few; d_call: TRBD2; v_call: TRBV5-4
cdr3_nt: TGTGCCAGCAGCTTAGGCATTAGCCGACGCGATGAGCAGTTCTTC; cdr3_aa: CASSLGISRRDEQFF; j_call: TRBJ2-1; clone_size: few; d_call: .; v_call: TRBV7-2
cdr3_nt: TGTGCCAGCAGTTGGGGAACAGGGGGCAAGGATCAGCCCCAGCATTTT; cdr3_aa: CASSWGTGGKDQPQHF; j_call: TRBJ1-5; clone_size: many; d_call: TRBD1; v_call: TRBV28
cdr3_nt: TGTGCCAGCACCAGGGACAGGGGAGAGACCCAGTACTTC; cdr3_aa: CASTRDRGETQYF; j_call: TRBJ2-5; clone_size: .; d_call: TRBD1; v_call: TRBV2
cdr3_nt: TGTGCCAGCAGCCAGGGTCGGTGGGACAGACGCTCTGGAAACACCATATATTTT; cdr3_aa: CASSQGRWDRRSGNTIYF; j_call: TRBJ1-3; clone_size: .; d_call: TRBD1; v_call: TRBV4-2
cdr3_nt: TGTGCCAGCAGCCGTTACGGGAACTTGAACACTGAAGCTTTCTTT; cdr3_aa: CASSRYGNLNTEAFF; j_call: TRBJ1-1; clone_size: many; d_call: .; v_call: TRBV3-1
cdr3_nt: TGTGCCAGCAGCGGACAGGGCTACAATGAGCAGTTCTTC; cdr3_aa: CASSGQGYNEQFF; j_call: TRBJ2-1; clone_size: .; d_call: TRBD1; v_call: TRBV2
cdr3_nt: TGTGCCAGCGGGAGCTCCGGTCAGCCCCAGCATTTT; cdr3_aa: CASGSSGQPQHF; j_call: TRBJ1-5; clone_size: few; d_call: .; v_call: TRBV2
cdr3_nt: TGTGCCAGCCAACAGGGATTCTCCTACGAGCAGTACTTC; cdr3_aa: CASQQGFSYEQYF; j_call: TRBJ2-7; clone_size: few; d_call: .; v_call: TRBV28
cdr3_nt: TGTGCCAGCAGCTTGCGGCCGAATGAAAAACTGTTTTTT; cdr3_aa: CASSLRPNEKLFF; j_call: TRBJ1-4; clone_size: .; d_call: .; v_call: TRBV11-2
cdr3_nt: TGTGCCAGCAGTCCCTTATTGGGTACGCAGTATTTT; cdr3_aa: CASSPLLGTQYF; j_call: TRBJ2-3; clone_size: few; d_call: .; v_call: TRBV12-3/TRBV12-4
cdr3_nt: TGTGCCAGCACCCTTCAGTCGGCGTTGGATGAGCAGTTCTTC; cdr3_aa: CASTLQSALDEQFF; j_call: TRBJ2-1; clone_size: .; d_call: .; v_call: TRBV6-1
cdr3_nt: TGTGCTAGTGGTTTTTTTCTAGATACGCAGTATTTT; cdr3_aa: CASGFFLDTQYF; j_call: TRBJ2-3; clone_size: few; d_call: .; v_call: TRBV12-5
cdr3_nt: TGCAGTGCGAACTCCATAGACGAGCCGACACGGAATGAGCAGTTCTTC; cdr3_aa: CSANSIDEPTRNEQFF; j_call: TRBJ2-1; clone_size: .; d_call: .; v_call: TRBV20-1
cdr3_nt: TGTGCCAGCAGTTACTCGGACAGGGTTGACTATGGCTACACCTTC; cdr3_aa: CASSYSDRVDYGYTF; j_call: TRBJ1-2; clone_size: few; d_call: TRBD1; v_call: TRBV6-6
cdr3_nt: TGCAGTGCTGGAGTTGAGAGCACAGATACGCAGTATTTT; cdr3_aa: CSAGVESTDTQYF; j_call: TRBJ2-3; clone_size: .; d_call: .; v_call: TRBV20-1
cdr3_nt: TGCGCCAGCAGCCTAGTAGACAACGAGCAGTACTTC; cdr3_aa: CASSLVDNEQYF; j_call: TRBJ2-7; clone_size: many; d_call: .; v_call: TRBV5-1
cdr3_nt: TGCAGCGTTACTCCCTTGCGCGACGGAGGCTACACCTTC; cdr3_aa: CSVTPLRDGGYTF; j_call: TRBJ1-2; clone_size: .; d_call: .; v_call: TRBV29-1
cdr3_nt: TGCGCCAGCAGCCAGTTCCTTACCGGGACAGGGGTCTATGGCTACACCTTC; cdr3_aa: CASSQFLTGTGVYGYTF; j_call: TRBJ1-2; clone_size: few; d_call: TRBD1; v_call: TRBV4-1
cdr3_nt: TGTGCCAGCAGCCCCGGACAGGCTAACTATGGCTACACCTTC; cdr3_aa: CASSPGQANYGYTF; j_call: TRBJ1-2; clone_size: many; d_call: TRBD1; v_call: TRBV14
cdr3_nt: TGTGCCAGTAGTATCGGGACAACTAATCAGCCCCAGCATTTT; cdr3_aa: CASSIGTTNQPQHF; j_call: TRBJ1-5; clone_size: many; d_call: .; v_call: TRBV19
cdr3_nt: TGTGCCAGCAGGGAAACCGCTAGCGCCGGTATTGCCGGGGAGCTGTTTTTT; cdr3_aa: CASRETASAGIAGELFF; j_call: TRBJ2-2; clone_size: .; d_call: .; v_call: TRBV9
cdr3_nt: TGTGCCAGCAGCCATCGACAGAGGGAGACCCAGTACTTC; cdr3_aa: CASSHRQRETQYF; j_call: TRBJ2-5; clone_size: few; d_call: .; v_call: TRBV5-5
cdr3_nt: TGTGCCAGCAGCTTAGACTCTAGGACAGGGAATTCCTACGAGCAGTACTTC; cdr3_aa: CASSLDSRTGNSYEQYF; j_call: TRBJ2-7; clone_size: .; d_call: TRBD1; v_call: TRBV7-9